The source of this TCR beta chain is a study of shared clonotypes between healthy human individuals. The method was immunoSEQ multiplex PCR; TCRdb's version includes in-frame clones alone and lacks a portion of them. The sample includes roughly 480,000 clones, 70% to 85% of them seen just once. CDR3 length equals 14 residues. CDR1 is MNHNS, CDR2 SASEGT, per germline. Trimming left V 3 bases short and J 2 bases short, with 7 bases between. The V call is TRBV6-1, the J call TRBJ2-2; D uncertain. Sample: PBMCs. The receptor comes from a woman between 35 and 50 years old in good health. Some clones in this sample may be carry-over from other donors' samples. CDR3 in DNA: TGTGCCAGCAGTGAGGGCTACAACACCGGGGAGCTGTTTTTT. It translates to CASSEGYNTGELFF.